In this sample, the clone carrying this T cell receptor beta chain turned up many times. The target antigen is unknown. Thyroid ultrasound, orbital computed tomography, TRAb, serum thyroxine and clinical symptoms formed the basis of diagnosis. The authors amplified TCR beta CDR3 regions from RNA transcripts. HTBI-primed RT-PCR formed the first round, and a multiplex PCR formed the second. Each CDR3 protein is one row after TCRdb ran MiXCR on the multiplex PCR reads. This table has approximately 1.2 million distinct CDR3 sequences, around a third appearing once. This sample is drawn from a study of Graves' ophthalmopathy and Graves' hyperthyroidism. About the study: Stable hyperthyroidism meant no progression to ophthalmopathy within 18 months of follow-up. Broader study findings: Discriminating ophthalmopathy from stable hyperthyroidism, a 13-signature model attained a sensitivity of about 90% and a specificity of about 83%.

The sample was peripheral blood or thyroid tissue (not recorded which). The TCR comes from an adult man with Graves' hyperthyroidism.

CDR3 in amino acids: CSVEMGGETQYF. The CDR3 bases are TGCAGCGTTGAAATGGGGGGAGAGACCCAGTACTTC. The chain is built from TRBV29-1 and TRBJ2-5; a possible D gene is TRBD2 (6 bases). CDR3 size: 12 residues. V shed 2 bases and J shed 4 bases, with 8 bases lying between them. From germline, CDR1 is SQVTM and CDR2 ANQGSEA.